This T cell receptor beta chain was found in a study of identical twins. General study findings and limits: Findings depended on cross-sectional statistics rather than tracking the same donors. The degree of excess twin sharing was weaker in beta out-of-frame sequences.

Healthy Caucasians alone served as donors. It was template switching that added a universal primer site, and there were unique molecular identifiers on the cDNA. MiXCR, run by TCRdb on the 5' RACE reads, gives a single entry per CDR3 protein. The sample includes approximately 240,000 distinct CDR3 sequences, more than 13% of them seen just once. With V trimmed by 5 bases and J by 1 base, 0 bases remained unmatched. The CDR3 length is 13 residues. Germline V CDR1 and CDR2: KGHDR, SFDVKD. The table lists this clonotype with a few counts. Its antigen is not known. Sequencing was performed on memory (CD45RO+) T cells sorted from blood. The receptor's source is a woman under 30 in good health. The rearrangement links TRBV24-1 to TRBJ2-5; TRBD2 agrees at 7 bases. CDR3 in amino acids: CATSGGGQETQYF. CDR3 nucleotides: TGTGCCACCAGTGGGGGGGGCCAAGAGACCCAGTACTTC.